The 17 T cell receptor beta chains given below trace back to one sample, sequenced in a study of T cell responses to AZD1222 COVID-19 vaccine. The protocol was immunoSEQ multiplex PCR, while the TCRdb copy is restricted to in-frame clones and leaves out a portion. The repertoire holds some 130,000 clones, over 85% seen once, with 1.9% in the top ten. This specimen was peripheral blood, taken on day 0 of AZD1222 vaccination. The receptor set was obtained from an adult in good health.

The chain combines TRBV19 with TRBJ2-7; D tentatively reads TRBD1 or TRBD2 (6 bases each). Germline V gives CDR1 LNHDA, CDR2 SQIVND (reference sequence). The CDR3 extends over 13 amino acids. V was trimmed by 9 bases and J by 9 bases, leaving 21 bases between them. The CDR3 here is CASRDARGAAQYF. The CDR3 bases are TGTGCCAGCCGGGACGCTAGGGGGGCGGCGCAGTACTTC.

In its sample, this clone was seen once. The gene calls are TRBV28 and TRBJ1-1, with TRBD1 identical over 7 bases. Germline CDR1 and CDR2: MDHEN and SYDVKM. With V trimmed by 6 bases and J by 5 bases, 6 bases remained unmatched. CDR3 length equals 13 residues. CDR3 in DNA: TGTGCCAGCAGAGCGACAGGGCCAACTGAAGCTTTCTTT. Protein sequence: CASRATGPTEAFF. Drawing the rest from reference TRBV28 and TRBJ1-1, the complete variable domain is DVKVTQSSRYLVKRTGEKVFLECVQDMDHENMFWYRQDPGLGLRLIYFSYDVKMKEKGDIPEGYSVSREKKERFSLILESASTNQTSMYLCASRATGPTEAFFGQGTRLTVV.

The chain couples TRBV25-1 to TRBJ2-5, with D possibly matching TRBD1 (6 bases). V shed 1 base and J shed 3 bases, with 12 bases lying between them. Germline V gives CDR1 MGHDK, CDR2 SYGVNS. The CDR3 loop spans 15 amino acids. This CDR3 is CASSEFRQGKETQYF. The DNA for the CDR3 is TGTGCCAGCAGTGAATTCCGCCAGGGGAAAGAGACCCAGTACTTC. Variable domain in full (rest from reference TRBV25-1 and TRBJ2-5): EADIYQTPRYLVIGTGKKITLECSQTMGHDKMYWYQQDPGMELHLIHYSYGVNSTEKGDLSSESTVSRIRTEHFPLTLESARPSHTSQYLCASSEFRQGKETQYFGPGTRLLVL.

V gene TRBV7-9 combines with J gene TRBJ2-7, with unresolved D. Trimming shortened V by 1 base and J by 3 bases, and 16 bases separated the two germline ends. CDR1 is SEHNR, CDR2 FQNEAQ, per germline (reference sequence). This CDR3 is built from 16 residues. The CDR3 loop is CASSLGDTVGFYEQYF. The CDR3 bases are TGTGCCAGCAGCTTAGGGGATACAGTGGGGTTCTACGAGCAGTACTTC.

V usage is TRBV9 and J usage is TRBJ2-1; D call uncertain. The CDR3 runs to 15 residues. V lost 3 bases and J lost 5, with 15 bases in between. The germline V gene encodes CDR1 SGDLS and CDR2 YYNGEE. The CDR3 reads CASSGSEVSNNEQFF. Here the CDR3 DNA reads TGTGCCAGCAGCGGGTCCGAAGTCAGTAACAATGAGCAGTTCTTC.

J is TRBJ1-6 and V is TRBV11-2, with a tentative D call TRBD1 (6 bases). The V and J ends lost 4 bases and 10 bases respectively, with 17 bases between them. The germline CDR1 and CDR2 sequences are SGHAT and FQNNGV. The CDR3 loop spans 15 amino acids. In DNA form, the CDR3 reads TGTGCCAGCAGCTCCCTAACACAGGGAGGGTCACCCCTCCACTTT. This sequence encodes CASSSLTQGGSPLHF.

This chain connects TRBV21-1 to TRBJ2-1; the table calls TRBD2, which could not be checked here. TRBV21-1 is designated a pseudogene. The CDR3 is 15 amino acids. CDR3 nucleotide sequence: TGTGCCACTCGGACTAGCGGGAGGGTTTTGAATGAGCAGTTCTTC. This sequence encodes CATRTSGRVLNEQFF.

This chain links TRBV6-1 with TRBJ1-5; D is unclear. Deletions cut 6 bases from V and 0 bases from J, with 9 bases between. The CDR3 is 14 amino acids. Germline CDR1 reads MNHNS; CDR2 reads SASEGT. The CDR3 DNA reads TGTGCCAGCAGAATTTACGGTAGCAATCAGCCCCAGCATTTT. Protein: CASRIYGSNQPQHF.

The chain employs TRBV2 and TRBJ1-6, with D possibly being TRBD1 (5 bases). Germline V gene sequence: CDR1 SNHLY, CDR2 FYNNEI. The CDR3 is 12 residues long. With 6 bases removed from V and 10 bases from J, the gap between germline ends came to 10 bases. CDR3 loop: CASRKRDSPLHF. For the CDR3, the DNA is TGTGCCAGCAGGAAGAGGGACTCACCCCTCCACTTT.

The CDR3 loop is CASSLRTGGTEAFF. Here the CDR3 DNA reads TGTGCCAGCAGCTTGCGGACAGGGGGGACTGAAGCTTTCTTT. This rearrangement joins TRBV7-8 to TRBJ1-1; 10 bases are a match to TRBD1. The CDR3 spans 14 residues. Per the germline V gene, CDR1 is SGHVS and CDR2 is FQNEAQ. Losses at the gene ends were 3 bases for V and 5 bases for J; bases not matched to a gene: 3.

The chain joins TRBV20-1 to TRBJ1-2; unclear D gene. In germline, CDR1 is DFQATT, CDR2 SNEGSKA (reference sequence). The CDR3 is 11 amino acids. V was clipped by 3 bases and J by 8 bases, with 10 bases between them. The CDR3 here is CSASVAGGYTF. Written as DNA, the CDR3 is TGCAGTGCTAGTGTTGCGGGGGGCTACACCTTC.

This rearrangement joins TRBV24-1 to TRBJ2-7, with D perhaps TRBD1 (6 bases). The germline CDR1 and CDR2 sequences are KGHDR and SFDVKD. V gave up 9 bases and J gave up 2 bases, with 16 bases separating them. CDR3 size: 14 residues. The CDR3 spells CATQPSDSAYEQYF. CDR3 bases: TGTGCCACCCAACCGTCGGACAGTGCCTACGAGCAGTACTTC.

The sample holds one count of this clone. The V gene is TRBV9, the J gene TRBJ1-1, with D uncertain. V lost 6 bases and J lost 1, with 13 bases in between. This CDR3 region has 14 residues. Germline V CDR1 and CDR2: SGDLS, YYNGEE. CDR3: CASTPSLGNTEAFF. CDR3 nucleotide sequence: TGTGCCAGCACCCCCTCGCTAGGGAACACTGAAGCTTTCTTT.

This chain uses TRBV2 with TRBJ2-1; TRBD2 aligns across 7 bases. J lost 0 bases, V lost 8 bases, and 4 bases had no gene match. Germline values: CDR1 SNHLY, CDR2 FYNNEI. There are 14 residues in the CDR3. CDR3 coding DNA: TGTGCCAGCCCTGGGGGGGGCTCCTACAATGAGCAGTTCTTC. Translating gives CASPGGGSYNEQFF.

This chain connects TRBV6-1 to TRBJ1-1; the match to TRBD1 covers 7 bases. The CDR3 runs 14 residues. V gave up 3 bases and J gave up 5 bases; unmatched junction bases: 6. The germline V gene has CDR1 MNHNS and CDR2 SASEGT. CDR3 amino acids: CASSDRTGVTEAFF. The CDR3 region has the DNA TGTGCCAGCAGTGATCGGACAGGCGTAACTGAAGCTTTCTTT.

V is TRBV5-1 and J is TRBJ1-5; no definite D call. The V end was cut by 6 bases, the J end by 5 bases, with 15 bases between. The germline gives CDR1 SGHRS, CDR2 YFSETQ. This CDR3 comprises 14 residues. The CDR3 protein is CASTGDLLHQPQHF. In DNA form, the CDR3 reads TGCGCCAGCACCGGGGATCTCCTCCATCAGCCCCAGCATTTT.

This clone was picked up a small number of times. V is TRBV25-1 and J is TRBJ1-6; possible D gene TRBD1, 6 bases. CDR1 is MGHDK, CDR2 SYGVNS, per germline. V was trimmed by 3 bases and J by 8 bases, leaving 20 bases between them. This CDR3 has 17 amino acids. DNA of the CDR3: TGTGCCAGCAGTGAGGCTGTCGCGGGACAATGGTATTCACCCCTCCACTTT. Protein product: CASSEAVAGQWYSPLHF.